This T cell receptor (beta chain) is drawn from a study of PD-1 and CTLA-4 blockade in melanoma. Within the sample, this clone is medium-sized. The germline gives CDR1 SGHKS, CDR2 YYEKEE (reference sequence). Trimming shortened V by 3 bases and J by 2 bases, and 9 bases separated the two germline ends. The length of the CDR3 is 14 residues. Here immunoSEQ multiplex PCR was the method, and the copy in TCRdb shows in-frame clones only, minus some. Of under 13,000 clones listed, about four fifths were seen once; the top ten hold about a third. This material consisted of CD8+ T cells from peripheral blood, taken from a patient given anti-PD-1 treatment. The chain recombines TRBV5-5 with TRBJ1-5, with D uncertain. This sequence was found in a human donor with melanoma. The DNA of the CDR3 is TGTGCCAGCAGCTGGAGGGATGGCAATCAGCCCCAGCATTTT. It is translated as CASSWRDGNQPQHF.